Sequencing of this TCR beta chain was carried out in a study of T cell responses to AZD1222 COVID-19 vaccine. Whole-study findings and limits: Every sample of the repertoires postdated the peak T cell response.

The V end lost 6 bases, the J end lost 5 bases, and 16 bases lay between the germline ends. The germline V gene has CDR1 MDHEN and CDR2 SYDVKM. The CDR3 is made up of 14 amino acids. Turning to this clone: The target antigen is unknown.

The assay was immunoSEQ multiplex PCR, and TCRdb's table has in-frame clones only and misses some. In the table there are about 97,000 clones, approximately 89% of which are singletons. The input for sequencing was peripheral blood, taken 28 days after the second AZD1222 dose. V is TRBV28 and J is TRBJ2-5; possibly TRBD1 for D (5 bases). This receptor was identified in an adult who received the AZD1222 COVID-19 vaccine. DNA for the CDR3: TGTGCCAGCAGGAAATCCAGGGTCCGGGAGACCCAGTACTTC. Amino acids: CASRKSRVRETQYF.